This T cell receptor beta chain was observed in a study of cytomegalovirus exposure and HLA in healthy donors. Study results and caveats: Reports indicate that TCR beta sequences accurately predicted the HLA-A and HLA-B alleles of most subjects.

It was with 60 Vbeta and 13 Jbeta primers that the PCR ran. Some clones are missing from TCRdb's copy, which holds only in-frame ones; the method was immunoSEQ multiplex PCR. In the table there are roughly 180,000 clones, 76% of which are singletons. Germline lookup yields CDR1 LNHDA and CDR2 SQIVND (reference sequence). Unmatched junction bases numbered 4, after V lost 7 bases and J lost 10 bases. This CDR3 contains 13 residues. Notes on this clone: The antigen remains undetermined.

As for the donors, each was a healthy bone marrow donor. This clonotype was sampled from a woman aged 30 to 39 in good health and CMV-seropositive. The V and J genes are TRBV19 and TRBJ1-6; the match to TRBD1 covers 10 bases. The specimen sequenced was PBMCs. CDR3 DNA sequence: TGTGCCAGTACCGGGACAGGGGTATCACCCCTCCACTTT. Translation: CASTGTGVSPLHF.